One sample yielded the 4 T cell receptor beta chains listed below, sequenced in a study of cytomegalovirus exposure and HLA in healthy donors. 13 Jbeta primers and 60 Vbeta primers were used for the PCR. The data were produced by immunoSEQ multiplex PCR, yet TCRdb's version contains in-frame clones alone and is incomplete. Here the sample spans about 110,000 clones, roughly 82% being singletons. Sample: PBMCs. All receptors derive from a man between 25 and 39 years old in good health and CMV-seropositive.

The chain couples TRBV27 to TRBJ1-1; D ambiguous. Germline V lookup: CDR1 MNHEY, CDR2 SMNVEV (reference sequence). The CDR3 has 14 amino acids. V was trimmed by 5 bases and J by 1 base, leaving 11 bases between them. The CDR3 here is CASSPTPQNTEAFF. The CDR3 nucleotides are TGTGCCAGCAGTCCCACGCCACAGAACACTGAAGCTTTCTTT.

With respect to this clone: One end of the junction varies from germline; a read error may be responsible. Other DNA sequences in this specimen translate into the identical CDR3. The J gene is TRBJ1-1, the V gene TRBV6-4; D possibly corresponds to TRBD1 (6 bases). CDR1 and CDR2 from the germline V gene are MRHNA and SNTAGT. The CDR3 has 12 residues. CDR3 nucleotides: TGTGCCACGCGGGGGCGAAACACTGAGGCTTTCTTT. This gives the protein CATRGRNTEAFF.

The rearrangement uses TRBV9 and TRBJ2-2, with D uncertain. V was trimmed by 2 bases and J by 2 bases, leaving 19 bases between them. Germline values: CDR1 SGDLS, CDR2 YYNGEE. There are 18 residues in the CDR3. The CDR3 nucleotides are TGTGCCAGCAGCGTCGGGTCTTGGGTGGCTTTTAACACCGGGGAGCTGTTTTTT. Translated, it gives CASSVGSWVAFNTGELFF.

The rearrangement uses TRBV7-6 and TRBJ1-2; D might be TRBD1 (5 bases). CDR3 size: 13 residues. V was shortened by 5 bases and J by 4 bases, with 11 bases between the two germline ends. In germline, CDR1 is SGHVS, CDR2 FNYEAQ. CDR3 amino acids: CASSPGYGYGYTF. CDR3 bases: TGTGCCAGCAGCCCAGGGTACGGCTATGGCTACACCTTC.